Below, 21 T cell receptor beta chains from the same sample are listed, as sequenced in a study of post-analysis software for immune sequencing data (dated by TCRdb to about 2015). On the study overall, not on this receptor specifically: Four to six TRBV segments, including TRBV5-6, TRBV5-1 and TRBV20-1, were significantly more frequent in patients than controls.

Receptor libraries were prepared by PCR. These reads were obtained on an Illumina HiSeq 2500. To reduce PCR and sequencing biases, unique molecular identifiers were built into the TCR beta cDNA libraries. TCRdb took the public reads, trimmed them with fastp at Q25, ran MiXCR for clone calling and kept in-frame beta chains. Each CDR3 protein appears once, grouped with its most common genes and DNA. The sample table contains 750,000 to 900,000 distinct CDR3 sequences; only one count was recorded for more than 45% of them. The ten biggest clones cover roughly 4.5% of the sample. These receptors have no known antigen. The source material was blood. These receptors originate from a girl under 18 with multiple sclerosis.

This rearrangement joins TRBV4-3 to TRBJ1-1, with D uncertain. Trimming removed 0 bases at V and 6 bases at J, with 14 bases between. This CDR3 has 15 residues. Germline CDR1 is LGHNA and CDR2 is YSLEER. The CDR3, as DNA: TGCGCCAGCAGCCAAGATGTAGGGTGGACCCCTGAAGCTTTCTTT. It specifies CASSQDVGWTPEAFF.

Details on this clonotype: One end of the junction fails to match germline, which may point to a read error. V is TRBV29-1 and J is TRBJ1-2; 7 positions agree with TRBD1. The CDR3 has 16 residues. CDR1 and CDR2 (germline): SQVTM, ANQGSEA. The CDR3 reads CSVDVMRGQRNYGHTF. CDR3 sequence (DNA): TGCAGCGTTGACGTTATGAGGGGACAGAGAAACTATGGCCACACCTTC.

This chain's CDR3 is CATSRDQGQGDEQYF. The CDR3 coding sequence is TGTGCCACCAGCAGAGATCAGGGACAGGGGGACGAGCAGTACTTC. The chain is built from TRBV15 and TRBJ2-7; 11 bases match TRBD1. V lost 0 bases to trimming and J lost 5 bases; unmatched junction nucleotides: 3. The germline gives CDR1 LNHNV, CDR2 YYDKDF (reference sequence). The CDR3 extends over 15 amino acids.

The chain combines TRBV29-1 with TRBJ2-1; D gene ambiguous. The V end lost 2 bases, the J end lost 2 bases, and 10 bases lay between the germline ends. The CDR3 spans 14 residues. From germline, CDR1 is SQVTM and CDR2 ANQGSEA. The CDR3 protein is CSVESATPYNEQFF. The DNA of the CDR3 is TGCAGCGTTGAATCTGCGACCCCCTACAATGAGCAGTTCTTC.

The chain carries TRBV9 and TRBJ1-4; weak D call: TRBD1 (6 bases). The V gene's germline CDR1 is SGDLS and CDR2 YYNGEE. V lost 7 bases to trimming and J lost 3 bases, with 13 bases between them. CDR3 length: 14 amino acids. The DNA of the CDR3 is TGTGCCAGCTCACGGCAGGGGCCTAATGAAAAACTGTTTTTT. The encoded protein is CASSRQGPNEKLFF.

J is TRBJ2-7 and V is TRBV7-2, with D perhaps TRBD2 (6 bases). The germline gives CDR1 SGHTA, CDR2 FQGNSA. The CDR3 contains 14 residues. The V end lost 4 bases, the J end lost 2 bases, and 12 bases lay between the germline ends. For the CDR3, the DNA is TGTGCCAGCAGCTGGGACGGAGGGACCTACGAGCAGTACTTC. Translating gives CASSWDGGTYEQYF.

The chain has TRBV12-3 or TRBV12-4 and TRBJ1-1, with D maybe TRBD1 (5 bases). The CDR3 extends over 14 amino acids. The V and J ends lost 3 bases and 1 base respectively, with 9 bases between them. The CDR3 region is CASSLLTENTEAFF. The DNA of the CDR3 is TGTGCCAGCAGTTTGCTGACAGAGAACACTGAAGCTTTCTTT.

This sequence joins TRBV20-1 and TRBJ2-7; D may be TRBD1 (5 bases). The end of the DNA fits TRBJ2-5 better, so the J call may be wrong. Looked up from germline, CDR1 is DFQATT and CDR2 is SNEGSKA (reference sequence). The CDR3 covers 15 residues. The CDR3 sequence is CSARDFDRLGETQYF. DNA of the CDR3: TGCAGTGCTAGAGACTTCGACAGATTGGGAGAGACCCAGTACTTC.

The CDR3 bases are TGTGCCAGCAGCTTGGGCCGGGTCGGGCAGCCCCAGCATTTT. Amino acid sequence: CASSLGRVGQPQHF. This chain joins TRBV5-6 and TRBJ1-5; D gene uncertain. The CDR3 length is 14 residues. V was shortened by 0 bases and J by 7 bases, with 11 bases between the two germline ends. Germline V gene data show CDR1 as SGHDT and CDR2 as YYEEEE.

V is TRBV28 and J is TRBJ2-5, with 11 bases that match TRBD2. V was clipped by 3 bases and J by 2 bases; unmatched bases: 8. CDR3 length equals 17 residues. Per the germline V gene, CDR1 is MDHEN and CDR2 is SYDVKM. The CDR3 sequence: CASSFSHSGREQETQYF. Here the CDR3 DNA reads TGTGCCAGCAGTTTTTCACATAGCGGGAGGGAACAAGAGACCCAGTACTTC.

This clonotype was observed a few times. The rearrangement links TRBV7-8 to TRBJ2-7; no clear D. Germline V lookup: CDR1 SGHVS, CDR2 FQNEAQ. The CDR3 is 14 amino acids. The V gene lost 2 bases and the J gene lost 1 base, with 9 bases spanning the gap. The CDR3 loop reads CASSLQETSYEQYF. CDR3 nucleotides: TGTGCCAGCAGCTTACAGGAGACTTCCTACGAGCAGTACTTC.

The chain has TRBV20-1 and TRBJ2-1, with 8 bases identical to TRBD2. Trimming cost V 6 bases and J 2 bases; bases outside gene matches: 12. This CDR3 region has 16 residues. Germline CDR1 is DFQATT and CDR2 is SNEGSKA (reference sequence). The CDR3 reads CSAPDWSGSTYNEQFF. The CDR3 DNA sequence: TGCAGTGCGCCCGACTGGAGCGGGAGTACCTACAATGAGCAGTTCTTC.

This clonotype was seen more than once but under ten times. The V gene is TRBV18, the J gene TRBJ1-5; D possibly corresponds to TRBD1 (5 bases). CDR3 length equals 13 residues. The V end lost 4 bases, the J end lost 5 bases, and 9 bases lay between the germline ends. The germline gives CDR1 KGHSH, CDR2 LQKENI. CDR3 sequence (DNA): TGTGCCAGCTCACGACAGCTCGATCAGCCCCAGCATTTT. Translated: CASSRQLDQPQHF.

This clonotype has just a few counts. CDR3 sequence reads: CASSHLDTQETQYF. The CDR3 nucleotides read TGCGCCAGCAGCCACCTGGACACGCAAGAGACCCAGTACTTC. The rearrangement uses TRBV4-1 and TRBJ2-5, with D tentatively TRBD1 (5 bases). The CDR3 loop spans 14 amino acids. CDR1 is MGHRA and CDR2 is YSYEKL in the germline V gene. The germline V and J ends were trimmed by 3 bases and 2 bases, with 10 bases remaining between them.

This clonotype came up a few times. The chain has TRBV5-1 and TRBJ2-1; 9 nucleotides line up with TRBD2. V lost 4 bases to trimming and J lost 0 bases; unmatched junction nucleotides: 11. The length of the CDR3 is 18 residues. Germline CDR1 and CDR2: SGHRS and YFSETQ. The CDR3 DNA reads TGCGCCAGCAGCCTTGCGGGAGGGCGGCCCAGCTCCTACAATGAGCAGTTCTTC. This translates into CASSLAGGRPSSYNEQFF.

The chain recombines TRBV12-3 or TRBV12-4 with TRBJ2-7; maybe TRBD2 (6 bases). The germline V and J ends were trimmed by 6 bases and 5 bases, with 17 bases remaining between them. The CDR3 runs to 14 residues. CDR3 nucleotide sequence: TGTGCCAGCAGCGGACTGGAGGGTCTCCACGAGCAGTACTTC. Translation gives CASSGLEGLHEQYF.

This clonotype was found a few times. The chain couples TRBV30 to TRBJ2-1, with D possibly being TRBD1 (5 bases). CDR1 and CDR2 (germline): GTSNPN, SVGIG (reference sequence). V lost 3 bases and J 3 bases, leaving 12 bases between the germline ends. The CDR3 extends over 14 amino acids. CDR3 sequence: CAWRGVDLYNEQFF. The CDR3 coding sequence is TGTGCCTGGAGAGGGGTAGATCTCTACAATGAGCAGTTCTTC.

This clonotype has more than one count but fewer than ten. The J gene is TRBJ1-4, the V gene TRBV6-5, with TRBD1 identical over 7 bases. CDR3 length: 14 residues. CDR1 is MNHEY, CDR2 SVGAGI, per germline. V lost 6 bases, J lost 0 bases, and 1 base stayed unmatched. Here the CDR3 reads CASRTGPTNEKLFF. CDR3 coding DNA: TGTGCCAGCAGGACAGGGCCAACTAATGAAAAACTGTTTTTT.

The chain uses TRBV2 and TRBJ2-3; TRBD2 matches at 16 bases. In germline, CDR1 is SNHLY, CDR2 FYNNEI. This CDR3 has 17 residues. V dropped 4 bases and J dropped 2; count of bases not matched to a gene: 3. The CDR3 region has the DNA TGTGCCAGCAGTGCGGGACTAGCGGGAGGGCCCACAGATACGCAGTATTTT. Translating gives CASSAGLAGGPTDTQYF. The full variable domain, rest sourced from reference TRBV2 and TRBJ2-3, is EPEVTQTPSHQVTQMGQEVILRCVPISNHLYFYWYRQILGQKVEFLVSFYNNEISEKSEIFDDQFSVERPDGSNFTLKIRSTKLEDSAMYFCASSAGLAGGPTDTQYFGPGTRLTVL.

This clonotype was seen more than once but under ten times. This chain joins TRBV12-3 or TRBV12-4 and TRBJ2-7; TRBD1 matches at 7 bases. The CDR3 is 16 amino acids. The V and J ends lost 1 base and 6 bases, in that order; junction bases with no gene match: 12. DNA for the CDR3: TGTGCCAGCAGTTTAGTCGGGACCGCAGGGGGTGGCGAGCAGTACTTC. This translates into CASSLVGTAGGGEQYF.

This clonotype was found a few times. The CDR3 nucleotides read TGTGCCAGCAGCAAGGAGGGTACGCAGTATTTT. Residues: CASSKEGTQYF. The J gene is TRBJ2-3, the V gene TRBV12-3 or TRBV12-4; the D gene is possibly TRBD2 (6 bases). This CDR3 spans 11 amino acids. Between the trimmed V and J ends, which lost 6 bases and 8 bases, there was a span of 9 bases.